This TCR beta chain was profiled in a study of spatial heterogeneity in lung cancer. As for the study in general: Sequences of the beta chain were consistently detected in greater numbers than alpha-chain sequences. TCR and UMI combinations that were unique each appeared, on average, more than ten times in raw reads.

This clonotype has at least ten counts. Its antigen is as yet unknown. The junction differs from germline at one of its ends, possibly a read error. As for time point: sample taken at primary tumor resection. Frozen PBMC, nontumor lung or tumor provided whole RNA, which was sequenced unsorted. Germline values: CDR1 MNHNY, CDR2 SVGAGI (reference sequence). The CDR3 is made up of 13 amino acids. A unique molecular identifier was attached to every TCR cDNA molecule. TCRdb fed the 5' RACE reads into MiXCR, producing one record per CDR3 protein. The table has around 2,600 distinct CDR3 sequences, 5.5% seen once; the top ten hold 15% to 20%. Findings of the study overall: Tumors with more nonsynonymous mutations had more expanded intratumoral alpha and beta TCRs.

This sequence was found in a male donor with early-stage non-small cell lung cancer. This rearrangement joins TRBV6-6 to TRBJ1-3; D remains ambiguous. Specimen: lung tumor tissue, collected at surgery. CDR3 loop: CASSYATERAGNF. The CDR3 nucleotides are TGTGCCAGCAGTTACGCTACAGAGAGAGCAGGAAATTTT.